This entry is about one TCR beta chain. The data stem from a study of shared clonotypes between healthy human individuals. Looking at the study overall: Samples came from a couple of female and three male donors aged 18 to 49.

Every immunoSEQ plate was one replicate of a subset's evenly spread DNA. The assay was immunoSEQ multiplex PCR, and TCRdb's table has in-frame clones only and misses some. The sample lists roughly 490,000 clones, 79% occurring once. CDR3 length: 14 residues. The germline V gene encodes CDR1 MGHRA and CDR2 YSYEKL. V lost 8 bases to trimming and J lost 0 bases, with 12 bases between them. The sequenced sample was PBMCs. This chain links TRBV4-1 with TRBJ2-3; no firm D call. This receptor was taken from a woman between 35 and 50 years old in good health. Some clones in this sample may be carry-over from other donors' samples. CDR3 coding DNA: TGCGCCAGCCGACGGATGGGGAGCACAGATACGCAGTATTTT. It is translated as CASRRMGSTDTQYF.